Below are 12 T cell receptor beta chains sequenced from a single sample in a study of tumor-infiltrating lymphocytes in oesophageal squamous cell carcinoma. TCRdb re-called the PCR reads through MiXCR, storing one row per CDR3 protein. The sample has approximately 18,000 distinct CDR3 sequences, less than 55% seen once. Sequenced input: normal esophageal tissue next to the tumor. The receptors here all came from a female donor with esophageal squamous cell carcinoma.

The chain is built from TRBV7-8 and TRBJ2-3; D ambiguous. This CDR3 is built from 12 residues. Between the trimmed V and J ends, which lost 5 bases and 6 bases, there was a span of 9 bases. The germline CDR1 and CDR2 sequences are SGHVS and FQNEAQ. The CDR3 DNA reads TGTGCCAGCAGCCGCGCTCGTGATACGCAGTATTTT. Its translation is CASSRARDTQYF.

This clonotype was counted only a few times. The chain combines TRBV7-9 with TRBJ2-3, with TRBD2 identical over 8 bases. Germline V gene data show CDR1 as SEHNR and CDR2 as FQNEAQ (reference sequence). V lost 5 bases, J lost 5 bases, and 6 bases stayed unmatched. The CDR3 is made up of 14 amino acids. The CDR3 region is CASSLGLAGDTQYF. CDR3 bases: TGTGCCAGCAGCCTTGGACTAGCAGGAGATACGCAGTATTTT.

In this sample, this clonotype turned up many times. The genes are TRBV28 and TRBJ2-7, with TRBD2 identical over 7 bases. Germline V gene sequence: CDR1 MDHEN, CDR2 SYDVKM. V shed 2 bases, J shed 0 bases, and the junction held 4 bases outside the gene matches. CDR3 length: 15 amino acids. CDR3 in amino acids: CASSLGLAVSYEQYF. For the CDR3, the DNA is TGTGCCAGCAGTTTAGGGCTAGCGGTCTCCTACGAGCAGTACTTC.

This clonotype was seen ten or more times. The chain uses TRBV5-4 and TRBJ2-1; 9 positions agree with TRBD2. The V gene end was trimmed by 4 bases and the J gene end by 7 bases; junction bases not matched to a gene: 12. The CDR3 extends over 16 amino acids. Per germline, CDR1 SGHNT and CDR2 YYREEE (reference sequence). This CDR3 is CASSPGVLAGGNEQFF. CDR3 DNA sequence: TGTGCCAGCAGCCCGGGGGTACTAGCGGGCGGGAATGAGCAGTTCTTC. Together with reference TRBV5-4 and TRBJ2-1, the CDR3 gives the full variable domain: ETGVTQSPTHLIKTRGQQVTLRCSSQSGHNTVSWYQQALGQGPQFIFQYYREEENGRGNFPPRFSGLQFPNYSSELNVNALELDDSALYLCASSPGVLAGGNEQFFGPGTRLTVL.

The chain links TRBV7-2 to TRBJ2-3; D might be TRBD2 (7 bases). The better agreement between TRBJ2-7 and the DNA end casts doubt on the J call. Per germline, CDR1 SGHTA and CDR2 FQGNSA. The CDR3 consists of 15 residues. The chain's CDR3 is CASRKQGGGPYEQYF. CDR3 DNA sequence: TGTGCCAGCAGAAAACAGGGAGGGGGGCCCTACGAGCAGTACTTC.

The V call is TRBV7-2, the J call TRBJ2-1, with TRBD2 matching over 7 bases. The V gene end was trimmed by 7 bases and the J gene end by 4 bases; junction bases not matched to a gene: 13. This CDR3 has 16 amino acids. Germline CDR1 SGHTA, CDR2 FQGNSA. The CDR3 sequence: CASKEGAGVGYNEQFF. The CDR3 coding sequence is TGTGCCAGCAAGGAAGGGGCGGGAGTAGGATACAATGAGCAGTTCTTC.

This chain connects TRBV28 to TRBJ1-1; the match to TRBD1 covers 9 bases. The CDR3 extends over 15 amino acids. The ends lost 5 bases at V and 7 bases at J; junction bases unmatched: 11. Germline assignment: CDR1 MDHEN and CDR2 SYDVKM. CDR3 sequence (DNA): TGTGCCAGCAGTCTACCGGGACAGGGTTATATTGAAGCTTTCTTT. Protein: CASSLPGQGYIEAFF.

This chain connects TRBV7-6 to TRBJ1-3; tentative D call: TRBD1 (6 bases). Germline V gene data show CDR1 as SGHVS and CDR2 as FNYEAQ. V was cut by 7 bases and J by 1 base, with 11 bases left in between. This CDR3 region has 14 residues. The CDR3 reads CASTRDRSGNTIYF. CDR3 DNA: TGTGCCAGCACCCGAGACAGGTCTGGAAACACCATATATTTT.

Note on this clonotype: The CDR3 end shows no conserved phenylalanine or tryptophan, and so a read error is likely. Because the CDR3's place on the DNA is in doubt, the DNA is left out and the CDR3 is given as listed by TCRdb. This chain uses TRBV7-1 with TRBJ1-1; TRBD1 is taken as the D call from the table, unchecked against the DNA. TRBV7-1 is treated as an ORF (open reading frame) with a function not yet certain. The CDR3 extends over 9 residues, inclusive of both ends. The CDR3 loop reads CASSRTGAR.

For this clonotype: Since the CDR3 does not end with the conserved phenylalanine or tryptophan, this likely comes from a read error. The chain couples TRBV6-5 to TRBJ2-5; 9 nucleotides match TRBD1. The J call may be in error: the DNA end matches TRBJ1-2 better. Germline assignment: CDR1 MNHEY and CDR2 SVGAGI. This CDR3 has 15 amino acids. Here the CDR3 DNA reads TGTGCCAGCAGTTACTCGGGACAGGGAATCCATGGCTACACCGTC. This translates into CASSYSGQGIHGYTV.

The J gene is TRBJ1-4, the V gene TRBV10-2, with D uncertain. Per germline, CDR1 WSHSY and CDR2 SAAADI. This CDR3 has 12 amino acids. Trimming shortened V by 0 bases and J by 8 bases, and 4 bases separated the two germline ends. In nucleotides, the CDR3 is TGCGCCAGCAGTGAGTCAGGAGAAAAACTGTTTTTT. It specifies CASSESGEKLFF.

This clonotype has ten or more counts. The J gene is TRBJ1-1, the V gene TRBV7-6; 8 bases agree with TRBD1. Germline V gene sequence: CDR1 SGHVS, CDR2 FNYEAQ. V dropped 5 bases and J dropped 0; count of bases not matched to a gene: 2. The CDR3 consists of 14 residues. Here the CDR3 DNA reads TGTGCCAGCAGCCAGGACAGGGTGAACACTGAAGCTTTCTTT. Amino acid sequence: CASSQDRVNTEAFF.